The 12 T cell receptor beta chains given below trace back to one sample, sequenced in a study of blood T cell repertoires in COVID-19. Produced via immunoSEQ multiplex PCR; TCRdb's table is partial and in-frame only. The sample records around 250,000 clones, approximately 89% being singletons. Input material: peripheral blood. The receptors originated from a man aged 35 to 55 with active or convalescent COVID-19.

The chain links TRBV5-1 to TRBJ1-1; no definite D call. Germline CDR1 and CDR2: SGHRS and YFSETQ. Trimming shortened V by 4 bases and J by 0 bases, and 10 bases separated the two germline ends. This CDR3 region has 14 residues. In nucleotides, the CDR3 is TGCGCCAGCAGCACGGGTCTTTTGAACACTGAAGCTTTCTTT. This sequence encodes CASSTGLLNTEAFF.

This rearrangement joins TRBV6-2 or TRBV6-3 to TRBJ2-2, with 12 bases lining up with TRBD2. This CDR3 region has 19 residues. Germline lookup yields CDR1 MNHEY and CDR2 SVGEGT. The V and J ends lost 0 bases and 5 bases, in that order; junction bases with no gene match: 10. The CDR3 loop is CASSYSGTSGFGSTGELFF. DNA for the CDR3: TGTGCCAGCAGTTACTCCGGGACTAGCGGGTTTGGGAGTACCGGGGAGCTGTTTTTT.

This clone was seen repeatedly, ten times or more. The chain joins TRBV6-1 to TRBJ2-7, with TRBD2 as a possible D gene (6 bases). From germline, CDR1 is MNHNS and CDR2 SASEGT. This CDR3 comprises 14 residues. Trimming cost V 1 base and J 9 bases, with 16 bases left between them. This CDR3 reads CASSEDPGGFGQYF. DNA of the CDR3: TGTGCCAGCAGTGAAGACCCCGGGGGTTTTGGGCAGTACTTC.

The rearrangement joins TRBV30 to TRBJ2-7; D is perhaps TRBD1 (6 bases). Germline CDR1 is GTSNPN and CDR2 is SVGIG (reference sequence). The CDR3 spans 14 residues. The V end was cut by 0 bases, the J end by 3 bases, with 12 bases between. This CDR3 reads CAWSVGGSLYEQYF. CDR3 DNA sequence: TGTGCCTGGAGTGTAGGGGGTTCACTCTACGAGCAGTACTTC.

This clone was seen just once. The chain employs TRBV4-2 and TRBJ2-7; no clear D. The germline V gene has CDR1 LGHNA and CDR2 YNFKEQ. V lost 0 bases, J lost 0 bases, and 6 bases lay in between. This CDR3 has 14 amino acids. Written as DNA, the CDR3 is TGTGCCAGCAGCCAAGAATCAATCTCCTACGAGCAGTACTTC. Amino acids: CASSQESISYEQYF.

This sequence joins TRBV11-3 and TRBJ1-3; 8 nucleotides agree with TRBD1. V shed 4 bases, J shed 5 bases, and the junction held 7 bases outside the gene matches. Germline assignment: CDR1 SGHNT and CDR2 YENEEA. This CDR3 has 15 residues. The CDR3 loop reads CASSYGQGGRNTIYF. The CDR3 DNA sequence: TGTGCCAGCAGCTACGGACAGGGCGGTCGAAACACCATATATTTT.

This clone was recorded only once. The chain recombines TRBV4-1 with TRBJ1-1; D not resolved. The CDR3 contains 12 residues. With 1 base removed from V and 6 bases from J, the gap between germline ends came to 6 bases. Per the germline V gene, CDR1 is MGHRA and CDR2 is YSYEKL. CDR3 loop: CASSQGSSEAFF. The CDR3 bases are TGCGCCAGCAGCCAAGGTTCCTCTGAAGCTTTCTTT.

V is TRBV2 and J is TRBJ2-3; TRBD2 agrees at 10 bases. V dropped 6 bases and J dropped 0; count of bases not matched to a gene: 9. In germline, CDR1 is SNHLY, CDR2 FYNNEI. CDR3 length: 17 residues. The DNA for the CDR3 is TGTGCCAGCAGACCGGGACTAGCGCGTCCTAGCACAGATACGCAGTATTTT. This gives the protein CASRPGLARPSTDTQYF.

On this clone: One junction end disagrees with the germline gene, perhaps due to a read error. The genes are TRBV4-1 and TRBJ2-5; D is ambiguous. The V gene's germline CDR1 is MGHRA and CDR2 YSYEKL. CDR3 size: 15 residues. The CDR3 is CASGQLTTPRETQYF. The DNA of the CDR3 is TGCGCCAGCGGCCAATTAACAACGCCCCGTGAGACCCAGTACTTC.

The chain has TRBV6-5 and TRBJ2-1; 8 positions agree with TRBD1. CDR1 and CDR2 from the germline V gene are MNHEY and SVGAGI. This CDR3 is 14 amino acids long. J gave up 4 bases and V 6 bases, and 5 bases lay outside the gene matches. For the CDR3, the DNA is TGTGCCAGCAGCCGAGGGGACAGGTACAATGAGCAGTTCTTC. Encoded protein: CASSRGDRYNEQFF.

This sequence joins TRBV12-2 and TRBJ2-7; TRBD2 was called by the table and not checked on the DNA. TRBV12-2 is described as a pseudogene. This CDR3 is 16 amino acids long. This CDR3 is CASRSPPVALGVGFYF. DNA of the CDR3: TGTGCAAGTCGCTCCCCCCCCGTCGCCCTGGGAGTCGGTTTCTACTTC.

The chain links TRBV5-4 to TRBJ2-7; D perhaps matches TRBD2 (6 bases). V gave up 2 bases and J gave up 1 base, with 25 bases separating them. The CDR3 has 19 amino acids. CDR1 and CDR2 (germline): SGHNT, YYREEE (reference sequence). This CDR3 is CASSLSRIRLAEISYEQYF. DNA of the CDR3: TGTGCCAGCAGCTTATCCCGAATCCGGTTAGCGGAAATATCCTACGAGCAGTACTTC.